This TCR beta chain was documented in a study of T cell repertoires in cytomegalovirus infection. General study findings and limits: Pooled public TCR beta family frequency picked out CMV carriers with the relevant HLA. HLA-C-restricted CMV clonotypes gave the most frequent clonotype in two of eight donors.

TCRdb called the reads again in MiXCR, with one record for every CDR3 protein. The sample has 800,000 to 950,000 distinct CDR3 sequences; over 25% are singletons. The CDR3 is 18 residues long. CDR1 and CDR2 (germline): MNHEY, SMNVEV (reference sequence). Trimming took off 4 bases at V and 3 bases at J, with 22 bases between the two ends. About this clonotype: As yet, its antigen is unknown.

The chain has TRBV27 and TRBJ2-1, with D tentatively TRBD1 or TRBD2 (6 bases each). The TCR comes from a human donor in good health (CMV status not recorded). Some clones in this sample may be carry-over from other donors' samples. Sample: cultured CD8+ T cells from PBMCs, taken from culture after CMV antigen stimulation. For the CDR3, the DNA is TGTGCCAGCAGTTCATTCTGGGGGGCTAGCCAGTTCTACAATGAGCAGTTCTTC. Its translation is CASSSFWGASQFYNEQFF.